This TCR beta chain is from a study of T cell clusters in autoimmune cytopenias. Worth noting for this clonotype: The antigen is undetermined.

Multiplex touch-down PCR amplified TRB using TRB-A and TRB-B pools in one tube. TCRdb re-analyzed the multiplex PCR reads; it lists each CDR3 protein once, without DNA. The sample totals under 3,500 distinct CDR3 sequences. Study conclusions and caveats: Compared with active autoimmune hepatitis patients, healthy donors showed about 2.7-fold more exclusive TRB clusters. TRB repertoire shifts in secondary cytopenia and chronic lymphocytic leukemia mostly reflected lymphoma, not autoimmunity.

The CDR3 totals 11 residues. Germline-derived CDR1 and CDR2 are MNHEY and SMNVEV (reference sequence). TRB amplification used approximately 250 ng of peripheral blood genomic DNA. The chain carries TRBV27 and TRBJ1-1. Material for sequencing was peripheral blood. The TCR sequence derives from a human donor with an autoimmune cytopenia or autoimmune hepatitis (not recorded which). CDR3 protein: CASSLGAEAFF.